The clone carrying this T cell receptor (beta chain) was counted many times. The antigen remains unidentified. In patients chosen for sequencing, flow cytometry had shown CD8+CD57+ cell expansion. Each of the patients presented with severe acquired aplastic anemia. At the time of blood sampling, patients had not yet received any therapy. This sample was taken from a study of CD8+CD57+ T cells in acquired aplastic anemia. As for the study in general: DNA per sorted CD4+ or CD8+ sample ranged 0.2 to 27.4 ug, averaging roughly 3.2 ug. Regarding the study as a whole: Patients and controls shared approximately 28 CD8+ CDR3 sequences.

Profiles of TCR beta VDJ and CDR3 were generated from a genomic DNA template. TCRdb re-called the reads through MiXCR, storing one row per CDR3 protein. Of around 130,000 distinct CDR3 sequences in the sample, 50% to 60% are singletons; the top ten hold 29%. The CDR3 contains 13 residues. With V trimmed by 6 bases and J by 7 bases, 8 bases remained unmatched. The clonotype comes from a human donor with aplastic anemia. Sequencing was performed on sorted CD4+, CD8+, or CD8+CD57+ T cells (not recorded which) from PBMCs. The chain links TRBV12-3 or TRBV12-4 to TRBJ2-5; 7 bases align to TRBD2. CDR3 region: CASRKAGLGTQYF. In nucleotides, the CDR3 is TGTGCCAGCAGGAAAGCGGGGTTGGGGACCCAGTACTTC.